This T cell receptor (beta chain) was sequenced for a study of T cell responses to AZD1222 COVID-19 vaccine. Overall study findings and caveats: The donor group comprised mostly white British people and more females; the analysis possibly underestimated clonal diversity. The breadth and depth of Spike-specific TCRs increased once two AZD1222 doses had been given. Repertoire collection took place solely once the T cell response had peaked.

With respect to this clone: Its antigen remains unidentified.

The CDR3 is 15 residues long. The junction had 6 bases not matched to a gene; V was cut back by 5 bases and J by 9 bases. From germline, CDR1 is LNHDA and CDR2 SQIVND (reference sequence). Sequencing used immunoSEQ multiplex PCR; TCRdb keeps in-frame clones, though not all of them. There are about 48,000 clones in the sample; around 86% occur only once, and 5.5% to 8% lies in the top ten. Second-dose groups at about 4 or about 12 weeks were pooled. The rearrangement joins TRBV19 to TRBJ1-6; the match to TRBD1 covers 11 bases. The specimen comprised peripheral blood, sampled 28 days after the second AZD1222 dose. The receptor's source is an adult who received the AZD1222 COVID-19 vaccine. The CDR3 loop reads CASSPRTGGGSPLHF. The DNA of the CDR3 is TGTGCCAGTAGTCCGCGGACAGGGGGCGGTTCACCCCTCCACTTT.